The 5 T cell receptor beta chains given below trace back to one sample, sequenced in a study of tumor and adjacent non-tumor tissue in lung cancer (dated by TCRdb to 2016 to 2019). Libraries were made using multiplex PCR. The instrument given in TCRdb is Illumina HiSeq 2500. TCRbeta libraries were built by three rounds of nested PCR using primers (Table S4), following protocols modified from ARM-PCR. TCRdb applied fastp at Q25 and MiXCR to the public reads, then kept only in-frame beta chains. Rows matching on CDR3 protein sequence are summarized as one entry with the most common DNA and genes. This sample lists fewer than 100,000 distinct CDR3 sequences; about 77% were detected once. About a fifth of the sample is taken by the ten largest. RNA was isolated from bulk, unsorted tissue, and RNA quality was assessed with a NanoDrop ND-1000 and an Agilent 2100. For the normal lung samples, distant non-tumor tissue was collected more than 3 cm away from the tumor edge.

The sequencing input was distant non-tumor lung tissue. The receptor source for this set is a woman aged 45-60 years with non-small cell lung cancer.

The chain is built from TRBV7-9 and TRBJ2-1, with D perhaps matching TRBD2 (5 bases). V dropped 6 bases and J dropped 11 bases, with 14 bases sitting between them. This CDR3 spans 12 amino acids. CDR1 and CDR2 (germline): SEHNR, FQNEAQ (reference sequence). The CDR3: CASSFLPGKQFF. CDR3 in DNA: TGTGCCAGCAGTTTCCTTCCCGGGAAGCAGTTCTTC.

Note on this clonotype: Germline and junction disagree at one end, which may indicate a read error. The chain links TRBV20-1 to TRBJ2-7, with 8 bases matching TRBD1. The CDR3 loop spans 13 amino acids. Germline CDR1 and CDR2: DFQATT and SNEGSKA (reference sequence). In DNA form, the CDR3 reads TGTAATGCTACCCGGACAGGGTCCTACGAGCAGTACTTC. As protein: CNATRTGSYEQYF.

This clonotype showed up just once. The junction does not match germline at one end; this may be a read error. This CDR3 is CARSPPRLAVRANEQFF. The CDR3 nucleotides are TGTGCCCGTAGTCCTCCAAGACTAGCGGTAAGAGCCAATGAGCAGTTCTTC. The J gene is TRBJ2-1, the V gene TRBV19; 9 nucleotides align to TRBD2. Germline V gene data show CDR1 as LNHDA and CDR2 as SQIVND (reference sequence). The CDR3 is 17 amino acids.

This clonotype was recorded once. Mismatch with germline at one junction end may stem from a read error. The rearrangement uses TRBV11-2 and TRBJ2-3; D is unclear. Germline CDR1 SGHAT, CDR2 FQNNGV. CDR3 length: 13 amino acids. Here the CDR3 reads CAIRLDRADTRYF. DNA of the CDR3: TGTGCCATCAGATTAGATCGGGCAGATACGCGGTATTTT. The whole variable domain, remainder taken from reference TRBV11-2 and TRBJ2-3, is EAGVAQSPRYKIIEKRQSVAFWCNPISGHATLYWYQQILGQGPKLLIQFQNNGVVDDSQLPKDRFSAERLKGVDSTLKIQPAKLEDSAVYLCAIRLDRADTRYFGPGTRLTVL.

Points on this clonotype: The junction departs from germline at one end; a sequencing error may be responsible. The chain combines TRBV12-3 or TRBV12-4 with TRBJ1-5; D is ambiguous. The CDR3 has 13 amino acids. The CDR3 protein is CASSPASNQPQHF. CDR3 DNA sequence: TGTGCTAGCAGTCCGGCCAGTAATCAGCCCCAGCATTTT.